One and the same sample provided the 7 T cell receptor beta chains below, sequenced in a study of human T cells and chemical hapten exposure. Someone pulled total RNA out of unfractionated whole blood. Each CDR3 protein gets one entry after TCRdb re-called the 5' RACE reads with MiXCR. The sample lists under 150,000 distinct CDR3 sequences, 15% to 20% seen once, with approximately 2.8% in the top ten. These receptors were collected from a human donor in good health.

The J gene is TRBJ1-2, the V gene TRBV12-3 or TRBV12-4, with TRBD1 identical over 7 bases. Unmatched junction bases numbered 11, after V lost 8 bases and J lost 5 bases. This CDR3 contains 14 residues. CDR3 residues: CASEGPTGTYGYTF. In DNA, the CDR3 is TGTGCCAGCGAGGGACCGACAGGGACGTATGGCTACACCTTC.

The rearrangement joins TRBV6-1 to TRBJ2-3, with D tentatively TRBD2 (5 bases). The germline V gene has CDR1 MNHNS and CDR2 SASEGT. With 2 bases removed from V and 2 bases from J, the gap between germline ends came to 8 bases. This CDR3 is built from 14 residues. The CDR3 region is CASSEPGYTDTQYF. DNA of the CDR3: TGTGCCAGCAGTGAACCGGGGTACACAGATACGCAGTATTTT.

V and J are TRBV11-2 and TRBJ2-7; D assignment may be TRBD1 or TRBD2 (5 bases each). The CDR3 is 14 residues long. In germline, CDR1 is SGHAT, CDR2 FQNNGV. V lost 3 bases and J 2 bases, leaving 11 bases between the germline ends. Written as DNA, the CDR3 is TGTGCCAGCAGCTTCGGGACCGCACCCTACGAGCAGTACTTC. Protein sequence: CASSFGTAPYEQYF.

In this sample, this clonotype turned up a few times. CDR3 protein: CASSYDGRGPGELFF. CDR3 sequence (DNA): TGTGCCAGCAGTTACGACGGAAGGGGACCCGGGGAGCTGTTTTTT. The V gene is TRBV6-2 or TRBV6-3, the J gene TRBJ2-2; the D call may be TRBD1 or TRBD2 (5 bases each). The CDR3 contains 15 residues. Trimming removed 2 bases at V and 6 bases at J, with 13 bases between. Germline V gene lookup returns CDR1 MNHEY and CDR2 SVGEGT.

This clonotype came up a few times. V is TRBV12-3 or TRBV12-4 and J is TRBJ1-6; 7 nucleotides align to TRBD1. This CDR3 region has 15 residues. Trimming at V came to 6 bases and at J to 7 bases, leaving 9 bases not matched to a gene. The CDR3 DNA follows: TGTGCCAGCAGGTCCATGACAGGGAACAATTCACCCCTCCACTTT. Translated: CASRSMTGNNSPLHF.

The rearrangement links TRBV3-1 to TRBJ2-1; D is unclear. CDR3 size: 13 residues. Per germline, CDR1 LGHDT and CDR2 YNNKEL (reference sequence). V was clipped by 2 bases and J by 7 bases, with 9 bases between them. The CDR3 spells CASSQPEINEQFF. CDR3 nucleotide sequence: TGTGCCAGCAGCCAACCAGAGATTAATGAGCAGTTCTTC.

This clonotype has a handful of counts. J is TRBJ1-2 and V is TRBV29-1, with D uncertain. The germline V gene encodes CDR1 SQVTM and CDR2 ANQGSEA. The CDR3 spans 12 residues. Trimming removed 7 bases at V and 4 bases at J, with 13 bases between. The CDR3 reads CSGASGTYGYTF. Here the CDR3 DNA reads TGCAGCGGGGCATCAGGAACCTATGGCTACACCTTC.